This T cell receptor (beta chain) comes out of a study of identical twins. About this clonotype itself: Its specificity is unknown.

Study-wide points: Invariant populations such as MAIT and iNKT cells could partly muddle zero-insertion analyses. Cord blood beta clonotypes that were abundant carried fewer insertions, and memory repertoires showed no such trend. Twin-shared out-of-frame alpha sequences were enriched for low generation probability.

A universal primer binding site was introduced by template switching. The final cDNA contained unique molecular identifiers. TCRdb called the 5' RACE reads again in MiXCR, with one record for every CDR3 protein. The sample lists just over 450,000 distinct CDR3 sequences; 11% to 15% were seen once. V was cut by 3 bases and J by 2 bases, with 11 bases left in between. The CDR3 runs 14 residues. The same data also went into a second study, on yellow fever vaccine responses in identical twins.

The source of this sequence is a woman aged 18-30 years in good health. The sequenced sample was CD4+ T cells sorted from blood. The chain carries TRBV12-3 or TRBV12-4 and TRBJ2-7; D is undetermined. The CDR3 region is CASSLTTSTYEQYF. Written as DNA, the CDR3 is TGTGCCAGCAGTTTGACCACCTCAACCTACGAGCAGTACTTC.